The 9 T cell receptor beta chains below all came from one sample that was sequenced in a study of T cells in localized non-small cell lung cancer (TCRdb year 2020). Preparation of the library involved the immunoSEQ multiplex PCR assay. TCRdb provides this immuneACCESS table in a form limited to in-frame rearrangements. Some clones are lacking; in checked studies, under half of them reflect an unresolved V gene, and why the rest are absent is not known. The sample table contains fewer than 40,000 clones; only one count was recorded for 93% of them. 7% to 9.5% of the sample goes to the ten largest clones. The material was peripheral blood, obtained before any cancer treatment. The receptors come from a female donor older than 55 with stage I lung adenocarcinoma.

This clone showed up just once. Here the CDR3 reads CASSLSGLPGYEQYF. In DNA, the CDR3 is TGTGCCAGCAGTTTATCCGGGTTGCCGGGTTACGAGCAGTACTTC. J is TRBJ2-7 and V is TRBV28; no clear D. V shed 1 base and J shed 4 bases, with 14 bases lying between them. Germline V lookup: CDR1 MDHEN, CDR2 SYDVKM. The CDR3 totals 15 residues.

The chain links TRBV2 to TRBJ2-1; TRBD2 agrees at 11 bases. V dropped 8 bases and J dropped 9; count of bases not matched to a gene: 9. Germline values: CDR1 SNHLY, CDR2 FYNNEI. This CDR3 comprises 14 residues. The CDR3 loop reads CASDLTSGVGEQFF. Written as DNA, the CDR3 is TGTGCCAGCGACTTGACTAGCGGGGTGGGTGAGCAGTTCTTC.

The gene calls are TRBV7-3 and TRBJ2-1; D is perhaps TRBD1 (7 bases). The CDR3 extends over 15 amino acids. With 8 bases removed from V and 2 bases from J, the gap between germline ends came to 16 bases. Germline CDR1 SGHTA, CDR2 FQGTGA. CDR3 sequence reads: CASGQEGAPYNEQFF. For the CDR3, the DNA is TGTGCCAGCGGCCAGGAGGGGGCCCCCTACAATGAGCAGTTCTTC.

The chain uses TRBV2 and TRBJ2-5; 7 positions match TRBD2. The CDR3 runs to 14 residues. Germline-derived CDR1 and CDR2 are SNHLY and FYNNEI. With V trimmed by 5 bases and J by 2 bases, 5 bases remained unmatched. CDR3 coding DNA: TGTGCCAGCAGTCTGACGGGGGGTCAAGAGACCCAGTACTTC. Translated: CASSLTGGQETQYF.

J is TRBJ1-2 and V is TRBV28; weak D call: TRBD1 (5 bases). The germline CDR1 and CDR2 sequences are MDHEN and SYDVKM. The CDR3 spans 12 residues. V lost 6 bases and J lost 3, with 8 bases in between. The chain's CDR3 is CASRDSDYGYTF. Written as DNA, the CDR3 is TGTGCCAGCAGAGACAGTGACTATGGCTACACCTTC.

The chain combines TRBV7-3 with TRBJ2-3; TRBD2 matches 9 bases. Germline V gene data show CDR1 as SGHTA and CDR2 as FQGTGA. J lost 2 bases, V lost 5 bases, and 2 bases had no gene match. The CDR3 contains 14 residues. CDR3 sequence (DNA): TGTGCCAGCAGCCGGACTAGCGACACAGATACGCAGTATTTT. This gives the protein CASSRTSDTDTQYF.

This sequence joins TRBV28 and TRBJ1-3; a possible D gene is TRBD1 (5 bases). Per germline, CDR1 MDHEN and CDR2 SYDVKM. The CDR3 spans 15 residues. Trimming left V 7 bases short and J 0 bases short, with 13 bases between. The CDR3 region is CASTLSTVSGNTIYF. CDR3 sequence (DNA): TGTGCCAGCACCCTGTCGACAGTCTCTGGAAACACCATATATTTT.

In this sample, this clone turned up once. The germline gene is not matched at one end of the junction; a read error may be the cause. This CDR3 is CASSSGTGESEQYF. CDR3 sequence (DNA): TGTGCTAGCAGCTCGGGGACAGGGGAGTCCGAGCAGTACTTC. V is TRBV7-7 and J is TRBJ2-7; 10 nucleotides agree with TRBD1. The CDR3 runs to 14 residues. CDR1 and CDR2 from the germline V gene are SSHAT and FNYEAQ (reference sequence). Full variable domain (missing parts from reference TRBV7-7 and TRBJ2-7): GAGVSQSPRYKVTKRGQDVTLRCDPISSHATLYWYQQALGQGPEFLTYFNYEAQPDKSGLPSDRFSAERPEGSISTLTIQRTEQRDSAMYRCASSSGTGESEQYFGPGTRLTVT.

The chain recombines TRBV5-6 with TRBJ1-2; TRBD1 might be the D (5 bases). V was trimmed by 4 bases and J by 2 bases, leaving 24 bases between them. The CDR3 contains 18 residues. Germline V gene sequence: CDR1 SGHDT, CDR2 YYEEEE. The CDR3 DNA sequence: TGTGCCAGCAGCCCCCAAATGGGGCTTACAATACCCAACTATGGCTACACCTTC. Translating it yields CASSPQMGLTIPNYGYTF.